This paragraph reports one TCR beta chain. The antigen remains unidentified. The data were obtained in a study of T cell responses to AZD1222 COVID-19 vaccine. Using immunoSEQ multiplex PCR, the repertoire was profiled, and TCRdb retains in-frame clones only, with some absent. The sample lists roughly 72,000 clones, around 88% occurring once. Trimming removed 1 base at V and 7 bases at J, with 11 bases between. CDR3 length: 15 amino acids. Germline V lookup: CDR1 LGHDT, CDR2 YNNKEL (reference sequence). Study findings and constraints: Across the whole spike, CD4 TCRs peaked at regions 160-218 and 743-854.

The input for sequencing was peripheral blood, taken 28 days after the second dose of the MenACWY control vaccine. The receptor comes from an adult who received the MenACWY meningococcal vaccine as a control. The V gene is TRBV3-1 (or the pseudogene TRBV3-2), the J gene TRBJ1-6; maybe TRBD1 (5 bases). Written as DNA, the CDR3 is TGTGCCAGCAGCCAAGCGGCAGGGACGAATTCACCCCTCCACTTT. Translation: CASSQAAGTNSPLHF.